This TCR beta chain was obtained from a study of T cell changes during pregnancy in multiple sclerosis. Produced via immunoSEQ multiplex PCR; TCRdb's table is partial and in-frame only. The profile shows 95,000 to 150,000 clones, under 95% of them singletons. Germline V gene data show CDR1 as SGHNT and CDR2 as YYREEE (reference sequence). The CDR3 loop spans 14 amino acids. V was clipped by 2 bases and J by 3 bases; unmatched bases: 3. The sequencing used peripheral blood, collected before pregnancy. The gene calls are TRBV5-4 and TRBJ2-3, with 7 bases lining up with TRBD1. The clonotype was recovered from a female donor with multiple sclerosis, enrolled in a pregnancy study. CDR3 sequence (DNA): TGTGCCAGCAGCTTATTGACAGGGACAGATACGCAGTATTTT. Protein: CASSLLTGTDTQYF. The full variable domain, with the rest looked up from reference TRBV5-4 and TRBJ2-3, is ETGVTQSPTHLIKTRGQQVTLRCSSQSGHNTVSWYQQALGQGPQFIFQYYREEENGRGNFPPRFSGLQFPNYSSELNVNALELDDSALYLCASSLLTGTDTQYFGPGTRLTVL.